A selection of T cell receptor beta chains follows, all from one sample in a study of graft-versus-host responses after intestinal transplantation. Measured with immunoSEQ multiplex PCR; TCRdb has only the in-frame clones, and not every one. This table holds tens of thousands of clones, approximately 96% found once. Antigens of these TCRs are unknown. The sequenced sample was unstimulated CD8+ T cells sorted from spleen or lymph node cells, obtained before intestinal transplant. These receptors all come from a human donor who received an intestinal transplant. CDR3s include the opening cysteine and the closing phenylalanine or tryptophan. Each record gives: J gene, V gene, D gene, clone size, CDR3 protein, CDR3 DNA. A D gene is named only where the DNA matches it firmly. Rows may omit the clone size; those that give it use once, few, many or a size class.

J: TRBJ2-7
V: TRBV7-9
D: -
size: -
CDR3: CASSSSGTSYEQYF
DNA: TGTGCCAGCAGCTCTAGTGGGACGTCCTACGAGCAGTACTTC

J: TRBJ1-5
V: TRBV27
D: TRBD1
size: -
CDR3: CASSLDRAYQPQHF
DNA: TGTGCCAGCAGTCTGGACAGGGCGTATCAGCCCCAGCATTTT

J: TRBJ2-5
V: TRBV30
D: TRBD2
size: -
CDR3: CAWSSGTSGRGRETQYF
DNA: TGTGCCTGGTCCTCCGGGACTAGCGGGAGAGGGAGGGAGACCCAGTACTTC

J: TRBJ1-2
V: TRBV19
D: -
size: once
CDR3: CASGFPAYYGYTF
DNA: TGTGCCAGTGGGTTCCCGGCATACTATGGCTACACCTTC

J: TRBJ1-1
V: TRBV11-3
D: TRBD1
size: few
CDR3: CASGKGTGELTMNTEAFF
DNA: TGTGCCAGCGGAAAGGGCACAGGGGAATTGACTATGAACACTGAAGCTTTCTTT

J: TRBJ2-1
V: TRBV29-1
D: TRBD2
size: -
CDR3: CSVDREGRQFF
DNA: TGCAGCGTTGACCGGGAGGGTCGGCAGTTCTTC

J: TRBJ2-2
V: TRBV6-5
D: -
size: once
CDR3: CASSYTNTGELFF
DNA: TGTGCCAGCAGTTACACTAACACCGGGGAGCTGTTTTTT

J: TRBJ2-1
V: TRBV5-1
D: -
size: -
CDR3: CASSFGGPTYNEQFF
DNA: TGCGCCAGCAGCTTTGGGGGACCCACCTACAATGAGCAGTTCTTC

J: TRBJ2-4
V: TRBV27
D: -
size: -
CDR3: CASSSGVLKNIQYF
DNA: TGTGCCAGCAGTTCCGGGGTTCTCAAAAACATTCAGTACTTC